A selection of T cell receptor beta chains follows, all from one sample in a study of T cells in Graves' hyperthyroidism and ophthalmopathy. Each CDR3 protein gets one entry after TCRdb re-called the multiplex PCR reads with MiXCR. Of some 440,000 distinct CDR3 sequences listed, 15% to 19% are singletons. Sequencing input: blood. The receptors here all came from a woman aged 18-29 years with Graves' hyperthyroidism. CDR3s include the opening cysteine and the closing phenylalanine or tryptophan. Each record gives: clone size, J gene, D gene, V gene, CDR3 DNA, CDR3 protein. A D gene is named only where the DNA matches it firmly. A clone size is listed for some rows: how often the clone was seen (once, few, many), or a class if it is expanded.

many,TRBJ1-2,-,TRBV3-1,TGTGCCAGCAGCCAATTGTCCTATGGCTACACCTTC,CASSQLSYGYTF
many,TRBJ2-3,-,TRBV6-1,TGTACCAGCAGTTACGTGCAGTTGGGACACGGCAATAGTTATACGCAGTATTTT,CTSSYVQLGHGNSYTQYF
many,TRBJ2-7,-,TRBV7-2,TGTGCCAGCAGCCTAGCGCCCGGGCTACGCTACGAGCAGTACTTC,CASSLAPGLRYEQYF
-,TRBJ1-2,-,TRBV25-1,TGTGCCAGCGGAATGACAGCCAGTGAGTTGGGCTACACCTTC,CASGMTASELGYTF
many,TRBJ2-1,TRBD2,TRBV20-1,TGCAGTGCTAGAAACCTCGGACTAGCGGGTACCTACGGCGGAAATGAGCAGTTCTTC,CSARNLGLAGTYGGNEQFF
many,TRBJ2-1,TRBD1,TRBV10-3,TGTGCCATCAGTGGGGGACAGGGGGCCTACAATGAGCAGTTCTTC,CAISGGQGAYNEQFF
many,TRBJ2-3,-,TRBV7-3,TGTGCCAGCAGCTTAAGTAGAGTACGGACAGATACGCAGTATTTT,CASSLSRVRTDTQYF
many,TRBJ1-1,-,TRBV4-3,TGCGCCAGCAGCCAAGATGGTGGGGTCCCCTTGAACACTGAAGCTTTCTTT,CASSQDGGVPLNTEAFF
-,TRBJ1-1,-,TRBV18,TGTGCCAGCAAGCCCCAAGTGAACACTGAAGCTTTCTTT,CASKPQVNTEAFF
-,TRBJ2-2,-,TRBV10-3,TGTGCCATCAACCTAGACAGGAACACCGGGGAGCTGTTTTTT,CAINLDRNTGELFF
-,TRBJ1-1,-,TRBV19,TGTGCCAGCAAAAGGGAGAGCACTGAAGCTTTCTTT,CASKRESTEAFF
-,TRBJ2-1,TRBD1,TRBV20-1,TGCAGTGCTAGAGATGATTCGGGACAGGGGGCTCATGAGCAGTTCTTC,CSARDDSGQGAHEQFF
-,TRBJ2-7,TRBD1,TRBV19,TGTGCCAGTAGTACCACAGGGGGCCGGGTCGAGCAGTACTTC,CASSTTGGRVEQYF
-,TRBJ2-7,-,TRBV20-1,TGCAGTGCTAGGCCGGGACACGTCTCCTACGAGCAGTACTTC,CSARPGHVSYEQYF
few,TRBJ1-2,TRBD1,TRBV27,TGTGCCAGCAGGGGGACAGGAGCGAGGTATGGCTACACCTTC,CASRGTGARYGYTF
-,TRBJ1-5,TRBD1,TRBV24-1,TGTGCCACCATGGGACAGGGTTTCAATCAGCCCCAGCATTTT,CATMGQGFNQPQHF
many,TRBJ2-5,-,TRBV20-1,TGCAGTGCTAGAGAACTAGAGGGTGAGGGGAAACAGTACTTC,CSARELEGEGKQYF
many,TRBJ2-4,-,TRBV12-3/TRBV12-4,TGTGCCAGCAGTTTAGCAGGGATCCAAAACATTCAGTACTTC,CASSLAGIQNIQYF
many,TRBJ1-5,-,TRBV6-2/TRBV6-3,TGTGCCAGCAGTTACACCGCCCGGAATCAGCCCCAGCATTTT,CASSYTARNQPQHF
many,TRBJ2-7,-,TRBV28,TGTGCCAGCAGTTTTCATCTCCTAGCAAAGTATTACGAGCAGTACTTC,CASSFHLLAKYYEQYF
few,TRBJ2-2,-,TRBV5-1,TGCGCCAGCAGCTTGGTTCCTAGGGTCGCAAAGTCGACCGGGGAGCTGTTTTTT,CASSLVPRVAKSTGELFF
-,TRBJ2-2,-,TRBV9,TGTGCCAGCAGCGTAGGGGATGCCAGATTTAACACCGGGGAGCTGTTTTTT,CASSVGDARFNTGELFF
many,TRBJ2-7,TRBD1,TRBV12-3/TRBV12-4,TGTGCCAGCAGTCAAAACGGACAGGGTTCCTCCTACGAGCAGTACTTC,CASSQNGQGSSYEQYF
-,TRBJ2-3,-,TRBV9,TGTGCCAGCAGCCCCCAGATACGACGCACAGATACGCAGTATTTT,CASSPQIRRTDTQYF
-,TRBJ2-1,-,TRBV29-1,TGCAGCGTTGATTATGAGCAGTTCTTC,CSVDYEQFF
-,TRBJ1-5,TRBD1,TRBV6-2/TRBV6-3,TGTGCCAGCAGTAGGACAGGGGTACTAAGCAATCAGCCCCAGCATTTT,CASSRTGVLSNQPQHF
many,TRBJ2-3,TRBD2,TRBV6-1,TGTGCCAGCAGGAGACTAGCGTTAACCGATACGCAGTATTTT,CASRRLALTDTQYF
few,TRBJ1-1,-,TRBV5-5,TGTGCCAGCAGCTTGTCCTCTCGGGCTTTCTTT,CASSLSSRAFF
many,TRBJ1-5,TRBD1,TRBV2,TGTGCCTCTAACCCGACAGGGGGCAATCAGCCCCAGCATTTT,CASNPTGGNQPQHF
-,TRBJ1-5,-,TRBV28,TGTGCCAGCAGTTTTTTGGATAGGGGGAGTCAGCCCCAGCATTTT,CASSFLDRGSQPQHF
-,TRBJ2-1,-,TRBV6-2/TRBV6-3,TGTGCCAGCAGTTACATGGGGAGGACTACCTACAATGAGCAGTTCTTC,CASSYMGRTTYNEQFF
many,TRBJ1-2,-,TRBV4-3,TGCGCCAGCAGCCAAGATGGCAGGGCTTTATATGGCTACACCTTC,CASSQDGRALYGYTF
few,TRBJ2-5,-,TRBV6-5,TGTGCCAGCAGTTACCCCCTCCAAGAGACCCAGTACTTC,CASSYPLQETQYF
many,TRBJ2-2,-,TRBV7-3,TGTGCCAGCAGCTTCGGCTCGGGGTTGGGGACCGGGGAGCTGTTTTTT,CASSFGSGLGTGELFF
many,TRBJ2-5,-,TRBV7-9,TGTGCCAGCAGCGACGATCAGCACCAAGAGACCCAGTACTTC,CASSDDQHQETQYF
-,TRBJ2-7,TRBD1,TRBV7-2,TGTGCCAGCAGCGCCTGGACAGGGATACCCTACGAGCAGTACTTC,CASSAWTGIPYEQYF
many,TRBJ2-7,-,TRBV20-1,TGCAGTGCTAGAGACCAAACAGGGTCGTTCTACGAGCAGTACTTC,CSARDQTGSFYEQYF